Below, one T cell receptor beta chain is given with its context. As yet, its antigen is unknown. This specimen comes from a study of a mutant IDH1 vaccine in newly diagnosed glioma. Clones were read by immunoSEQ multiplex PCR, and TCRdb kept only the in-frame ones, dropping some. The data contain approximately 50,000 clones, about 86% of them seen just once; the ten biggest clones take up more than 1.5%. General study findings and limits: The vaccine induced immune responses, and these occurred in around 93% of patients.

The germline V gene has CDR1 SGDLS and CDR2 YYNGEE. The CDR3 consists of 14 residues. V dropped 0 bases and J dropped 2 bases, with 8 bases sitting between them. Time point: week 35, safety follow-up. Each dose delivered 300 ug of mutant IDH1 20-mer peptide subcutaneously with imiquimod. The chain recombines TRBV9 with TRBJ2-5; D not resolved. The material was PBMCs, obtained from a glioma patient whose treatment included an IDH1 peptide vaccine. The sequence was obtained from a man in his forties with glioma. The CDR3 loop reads CASSVDGLQETQYF. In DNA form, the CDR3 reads TGTGCCAGCAGCGTAGACGGATTACAAGAGACCCAGTACTTC.